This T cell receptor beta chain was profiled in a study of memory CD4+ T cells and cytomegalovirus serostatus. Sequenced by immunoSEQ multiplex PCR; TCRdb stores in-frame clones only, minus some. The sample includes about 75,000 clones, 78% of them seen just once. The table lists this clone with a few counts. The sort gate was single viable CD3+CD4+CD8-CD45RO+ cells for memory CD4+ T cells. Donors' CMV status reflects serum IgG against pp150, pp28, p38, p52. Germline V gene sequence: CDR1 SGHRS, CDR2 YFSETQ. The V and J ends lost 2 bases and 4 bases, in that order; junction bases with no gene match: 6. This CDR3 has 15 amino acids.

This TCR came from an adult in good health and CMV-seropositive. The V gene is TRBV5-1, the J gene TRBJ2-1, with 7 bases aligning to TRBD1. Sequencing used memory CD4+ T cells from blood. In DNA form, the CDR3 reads TGCGCCAGCAGCTTACCCGGGACAGAATACAATGAGCAGTTCTTC. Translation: CASSLPGTEYNEQFF.